This T cell receptor beta chain is from a study of T cells after yellow fever vaccination (dated by TCRdb to 2018 to 2020). General notes on the study: The SMART-Seq v4 Ultra Low Input RNA kit was used to prepare libraries from fractions with low cell numbers. Two healthy male donors made up the cohort, one aged 18 to 30 years and the other aged 30 to 39 years. Blood was drawn at multiple timepoints before and after primary and secondary immunization, with bulk PBMC replicates and cell subsets isolated. To track T-cell clones before and after primary and booster YFV17D yellow fever vaccination, bulk TCR alpha and beta repertoires were sequenced longitudinally.

TCR cDNA was made using 5'RACE template switching, a step that added a universal primer site and unique molecular identifiers. Priming for cDNA synthesis came from both the TCR alpha and TCR beta constant segments. Libraries were amplified in two PCR steps, with sample barcodes and sequencing adapters added in the second step. Sequencing of the libraries was done on either Illumina HiSeq 2500 (2x100 bp) or NovaSeq (2x150 bp). The paper's processing steps were these. MIGEC handled demultiplexing of reads and collapsing into UMI consensus sequences, while MiXCR performed V(D)J alignment. Vaccine-responding clonotypes were identified with edgeR using replicate PBMC samples, with FDR below 0.01 and a log2 fold change above 5 up to day 15 being required. Each bulk clonotype received a CD4 or CD8 identity based on whether the sequenced CD4 or CD8 repertoire contained that clonotype at higher abundance. TCRdb trimmed public reads at Q25 via fastp, called clones via MiXCR and kept in-frame beta chains. Each entry is one CDR3 protein sequence, shown with its most common DNA and genes. TCRdb, rather than the study authors, made the V and J calls. The sample table lists about 510,000 distinct CDR3 sequences, 20% to 25% of them with a count of one. Roughly a sixth of the sample lies in the top ten.

Details on this clonotype: Its antigen has not been determined. Per-base qualities were not stored, and no clone one base away is much larger.

The sample's treatment or condition, from its label and the paper: live attenuated yellow fever vaccine strain. At each blood-draw timepoint, two biological replicates of bulk PBMCs were obtained. PBMCs were isolated from peripheral blood using a standard Ficoll-Paque protocol. RNA was extracted with TriZol from bulk PBMCs, CD4 and CD8 fractions, and dextramer-positive and dextramer-negative fractions. What the authors observed across the whole study: A small share of clonotypes was detected in both CD4 and CD8 compartments, with the overlap likely arising from convergent recombination. The study included only two donors, which limits how far the findings can be generalized. After the booster, most of the clones that had expanded following primary vaccination were detected again (almost 98% of CD4 and more than 85% of CD8), which suggests that memory was broadly maintained. Compared with the primary T-cell response, the secondary T-cell response was faster but weaker, reaching its peak on day 5 rather than on day 15. FACS-sorted repertoires could contain abundant contaminating clonotypes from the bulk population, so computational filtering was required.

This specimen consisted of PBMCs, obtained about 20 days after the first yellow fever vaccination. This sequence originates from a man aged 18 to 30 who received the YFV17D yellow fever vaccine.

In nucleotides, the sequence is TGTGCCAGCAGTTGGGACACTCTTAACTATGGCTACACCTTC. This sequence encodes CASSWDTLNYGYTF. The sequence is built from TRBV6-5 and TRBJ1-2; the D gene is perhaps TRBD1, on 6 matching bases. Sequences MNHEY (CDR1) and SVGAGI (CDR2) are obtained from the germline V gene. From cysteine to phenylalanine, the CDR3 is 14 amino acids long. The kept DNA is CDR3 alone, 42 bases in frame from the first base. V lost 4 bases and J lost 1 base; the stretch between them is 10 bases long.